This TCR beta chain was profiled in a study of beta chain features in type 1 diabetes (dated by TCRdb to the late 2010s). With regard to the full study: Patients and healthy donors did not differ in mean age, gender distribution, total cell number or subset yield. The study compared TCRB repertoires of sorted circulating CD4+ T cell subsets between recently diagnosed type 1 diabetes patients and matched healthy donors. A total of about 110,000,000 sorted cells were examined across all samples, and a strong correlation was observed between cell number per subset and RNA yield. Regulatory and stem cell-like memory subsets were obtained from only 8 patients and about eight healthy donors, while naive and central memory subsets were obtained from all 30 or so donors. What the research found in general, with its limitations: PCR may preferentially amplify shorter templates, but because patient and control samples were amplified and corrected together, any resulting skew would affect both groups equally. Because small numbers of individuals were included in the HLA sub-analyses, any influence of HLA type on TCRB rearrangement was left unresolved. Because cDNA rather than genomic DNA was sequenced, highly expressing activated cells could have been over-represented, although no difference in activation and CD3 levels was found between groups. In all four CD4+ subsets, TCRB CDR3 length was moderately but significantly shorter in type 1 diabetes patients. Naive, central memory and regulatory TCRB repertoires appeared to be more alike among patients than among healthy donors. Fewer insertions and more nucleotide deletions at VDJ recombination sites were observed in patients with type 1 diabetes, implying thymic rearrangement abnormalities.

Each donor gave one peripheral blood draw, averaging approximately 110 mL, which was collected into heparinised tubes. Naive, central memory, regulatory and stem cell-like memory CD4+ T cells were sorted on a BD FACSAria II using a panel including CD45RO, CCR7, CD25, CD127, CD95 and CD27. A purity above 95% was achieved for all sorted populations. PBMCs were isolated right away by Lymphoprep density gradient centrifugation and were stained directly, without culture. To minimize batch effects, samples were stained and sorted in pairs, one healthy donor with one patient per experiment. At the junction V is shortened by 4 bases and J by 5 bases; bases outside the gene matches: 0. The CDR3 runs 12 amino acids, cysteine and phenylalanine included. Only the CDR3 DNA stays, 36 bases, in frame from base 1. Via the germline V gene (reference sequence), CDR1 is MNHNY and CDR2 SVGAGI. All of the isolated RNA was reverse transcribed with the High Capacity cDNA Reverse Transcription Kit, so expressed TCRB transcripts were sequenced. Deep immunoSEQ sequencing was performed on naive, central memory and regulatory T cell samples, with an average of about 4 million total reads per sample. After sorted cells were lysed in RLT buffer, RNA was extracted with DNase-treated RNeasy Micro or Mini kits, with the choice depending on cell number. Each cell subset was processed on its own to prevent cross-contamination, while patient and healthy donor samples were processed together. Using the immunoSEQ multiplex PCR, TCRB sequences were amplified from cDNA into 87-bp fragments spanning the CDR3 region. Sequencing of the amplicons was done on the Illumina HiSeq platform. The study's processing was this. PCR bias was corrected computationally using synthetic template baselines, and reads within Hamming distance 2 were collapsed, with unmergeable singletons discarded. By aligning reads against IMGT, V, D and J genes, CDR3 length, and insertions or deletions at six rearrangement sites were assigned. Within each subset, clonotype counts were normalized to sorted cell number, after which true diversity and Gini coefficients were computed with the tcR R package. The overlap coefficient, calculated on TCRB nucleotide sequences, was used to measure repertoire sharing. Out-of-frame TCRB sequences from naive cells were analyzed to stand in for the pre-selection repertoire. The table comes from immuneACCESS by way of TCRdb, which keeps in-frame sequences with V and J called. Part of the clones is missing from these tables; in studies checked, under half for an unresolved V gene and the rest for unknown reasons. From that table come the V and J calls and clone size; the DNA was used to work out D and trimming. For this sample there are 900,000 or so clones; about 17% appear just once. In total, the top ten clones hold 0.02% to 0.025% of the sample.

Notes on this clone: Its recognized antigen is unknown. Base-call qualities are not available, and no considerably larger clone is one nucleotide away.

The chain was built from TRBV6-6 and TRBJ2-5, with 8 bases aligning to TRBD1. The sequenced sample consisted of naive CD4+ T cells from blood. This specimen's cell subset or site label, interpreted: true naive CD4+ T cells. The receptor was isolated from a woman between 18 and 30 years old in good health. The DNA reads TGTGCCAGCAGTTGGACAGGGGAGACCCAGTACTTC. Its amino acids are CASSWTGETQYF.